The 19 T cell receptor beta chains given below trace back to one sample, sequenced in a study of cytomegalovirus exposure and HLA in healthy donors. PCR involved 60 Vbeta and 13 Jbeta primers. TCRdb's table, derived via immunoSEQ multiplex PCR, lists solely in-frame clones and lacks some. The profile shows approximately 200,000 clones, more than 65% of them singletons. Sample: PBMCs. The receptors stem from a girl aged 5 to 17 in good health and CMV-seropositive.

This clone was recorded only once. This sequence joins TRBV10-1 and TRBJ2-1, with 11 bases fitting TRBD2. The CDR3 runs to 15 residues. Germline lookup yields CDR1 WNHNN and CDR2 SYGVQD (reference sequence). The trim removed 3 bases at V and 8 bases at J, leaving 6 bases unmatched. The CDR3: CASSDRSGGAHEQFF. As DNA, the CDR3 is TGCGCCAGCAGTGACCGTAGCGGGGGGGCCCATGAGCAGTTCTTC.

The rearrangement uses TRBV10-3 and TRBJ2-7, with D possibly TRBD1 on 5 matching bases. Germline loops: CDR1 ENHRY, CDR2 SYGVKD. Trimming shortened V by 0 bases and J by 2 bases, and 8 bases separated the two germline ends. The CDR3 runs 14 residues. As DNA, the CDR3 is TGTGCCATCAGTGAGTCTGCAGGGCCCTACGAGCAGTACTTC. It codes for CAISESAGPYEQYF.

The chain has TRBV10-2 and TRBJ2-7, with D possibly TRBD2 on 7 matching bases. This CDR3 is 14 amino acids long. Germline-derived CDR1 and CDR2 are WSHSY and SAAADI. V gave up 3 bases and J gave up 0 bases, with 9 bases separating them. The CDR3 bases are TGCGCCAGCAGTGATAGGGGGGGCTCCTACGAGCAGTACTTC. Translated: CASSDRGGSYEQYF.

This rearrangement joins TRBV5-1 to TRBJ2-2; 11 bases map to TRBD2. CDR3 length: 17 residues. Unmatched junction bases numbered 6, after V lost 2 bases and J lost 3 bases. Germline lookup yields CDR1 SGHRS and CDR2 YFSETQ. The CDR3 reads CASSFSGLADYTGELFF. The CDR3 nucleotides read TGCGCCAGCAGCTTCTCGGGACTAGCGGATTACACCGGGGAGCTGTTTTTT.

There are a few counts of this clone. Other DNA sequences in this sample translate to the same CDR3. The rearrangement uses TRBV18 and TRBJ1-1; 9 bases align to TRBD1. The CDR3 has 15 residues. Germline CDR1 and CDR2: KGHSH and LQKENI. V was pared by 0 bases and J by 2 bases, with 1 base of the junction left unmatched. CDR3 in DNA: TGTGCCAGCTCACCACCGGGACAGGGAAACACTGAAGCTTTCTTT. Its protein product is CASSPPGQGNTEAFF.

The genes are TRBV15 and TRBJ2-3; D is uncertain. From germline, CDR1 is LNHNV and CDR2 YYDKDF (reference sequence). Trimming removed 7 bases at V and 1 base at J, with 9 bases between. The CDR3 runs to 13 residues. The CDR3 nucleotides read TGTGCCACCACGACACCGGGCACAGATACGCAGTATTTT. Translated, it gives CATTTPGTDTQYF.

CDR3 sequence: CASSLGGQSSGNTIYF. The CDR3 DNA follows: TGTGCCAGCAGCTTAGGGGGACAGAGCTCTGGAAACACCATATATTTT. This chain joins TRBV11-2 and TRBJ1-3, with 7 bases identical to TRBD1. This CDR3 is built from 16 residues. Germline CDR1 SGHAT, CDR2 FQNNGV. The junction had 3 bases not matched to a gene; V was cut back by 1 base and J by 0 bases. Full variable domain (rest looked up from reference TRBV11-2 and TRBJ1-3): EAGVAQSPRYKIIEKRQSVAFWCNPISGHATLYWYQQILGQGPKLLIQFQNNGVVDDSQLPKDRFSAERLKGVDSTLKIQPAKLEDSAVYLCASSLGGQSSGNTIYFGEGSWLTVV.

This chain uses TRBV27 with TRBJ1-2; D call uncertain. The CDR3 spans 14 residues. The V end was cut by 4 bases, the J end by 0 bases, with 9 bases between. Germline loops: CDR1 MNHEY, CDR2 SMNVEV (reference sequence). This CDR3 reads CASSSLRANYGYTF. The CDR3 DNA sequence: TGTGCCAGCAGTTCCCTACGGGCTAACTATGGCTACACCTTC.

This chain joins TRBV30 and TRBJ2-3; TRBD1 matches at 7 bases. The CDR3 runs to 14 residues. Germline V gene lookup returns CDR1 GTSNPN and CDR2 SVGIG (reference sequence). The V segment lost 3 bases and the J segment 0 bases; nucleotides outside the gene matches: 3. The DNA for the CDR3 is TGTGCCTGGAGCTTGGACAGGAGCACAGATACGCAGTATTTT. Translated: CAWSLDRSTDTQYF.

V usage is TRBV19 and J usage is TRBJ2-3, with 9 bases that match TRBD1. CDR3 size: 15 residues. J lost 6 bases, V lost 1 base, and 5 bases had no gene match. Germline values: CDR1 LNHDA, CDR2 SQIVND (reference sequence). The CDR3 bases are TGTGCCAGTAGTATAGTCGGACAGGGGACGGATACGCAGTATTTT. It translates to CASSIVGQGTDTQYF.

The CDR3 bases are TGTGCCAGCAGTTACTCGAGGCAGGGGGCTTATACGCAGTATTTT. Amino acid sequence: CASSYSRQGAYTQYF. The V and J genes are TRBV6-5 and TRBJ2-3; 8 bases line up with TRBD1. Germline V gene data show CDR1 as MNHEY and CDR2 as SVGAGI. Germline trimming cut 0 bases from V and 7 bases from J; bases unmatched to any gene: 6. The CDR3 runs 15 residues.

The V and J genes are TRBV7-8 and TRBJ1-1, with TRBD1 matching 7 bases. The CDR3 is made up of 16 amino acids. Trimming cost V 4 bases and J 0 bases; bases outside gene matches: 8. The germline gives CDR1 SGHVS, CDR2 FQNEAQ. The CDR3 nucleotides are TGTGCCAGCAGCTCGCGACAGGGAAACTTGAACACTGAAGCTTTCTTT. Translating it yields CASSSRQGNLNTEAFF.

This chain uses TRBV7-8 with TRBJ2-3; TRBD2 aligns across 13 bases. From germline, CDR1 is SGHVS and CDR2 FQNEAQ. The J segment lost 3 bases and the V segment lost 6 bases, leaving 6 bases of the junction unmatched. The CDR3 consists of 16 residues. DNA for the CDR3: TGTGCCAGCAGTCGGACTAGCGGGGGAAGGACAGATACGCAGTATTTT. Its protein product is CASSRTSGGRTDTQYF.

V usage is TRBV9 and J usage is TRBJ1-2; possibly TRBD1 for D (5 bases). The CDR3 totals 13 residues. Germline CDR1 and CDR2: SGDLS and YYNGEE. V was pared by 4 bases and J by 8 bases, with 15 bases between. CDR3 nucleotides: TGTGCCAGCAGCCCGGGACTATTGGGCGGCTACACCTTC. The encoded protein is CASSPGLLGGYTF.

The chain links TRBV29-1 to TRBJ2-5; weak D call: TRBD1 (6 bases). CDR1 and CDR2 (germline): SQVTM, ANQGSEA. Trimming cost V 4 bases and J 1 base, with 13 bases left between them. CDR3 length: 14 amino acids. CDR3 sequence (DNA): TGCAGCGTTGGAGGGGGAGCGTTCCAAGAGACCCAGTACTTC. It is translated as CSVGGGAFQETQYF.

The chain carries TRBV10-2 and TRBJ1-2; 7 nucleotides agree with TRBD1. The ends lost 4 bases at V and 6 bases at J; junction bases unmatched: 5. The CDR3 sequence is 13 residues long. CDR1 and CDR2 from the germline V gene are WSHSY and SAAADI. CDR3 coding DNA: TGCGCCAGCAGTGTTCAGGGGGTGGATGGCTACACCTTC. It yields the protein CASSVQGVDGYTF.

This chain links TRBV7-2 with TRBJ1-5, with 7 bases that match TRBD1. CDR3 length: 18 amino acids. The germline gives CDR1 SGHTA, CDR2 FQGNSA. V lost 5 bases and J lost 2; bases outside the gene matches: 15. The CDR3 DNA reads TGTGCCAGCAGCGCCGACAGGGAAGCGTGGGTAGGCAATCAGCCCCAGCATTTT. This gives the protein CASSADREAWVGNQPQHF.

This chain links TRBV27 with TRBJ2-7, with TRBD1 matching 8 bases. V was pared by 6 bases and J by 3 bases, with 7 bases of the junction left unmatched. CDR1 and CDR2 (germline): MNHEY, SMNVEV (reference sequence). There are 14 residues in the CDR3. CDR3 amino acids: CASREQGVHYEQYF. DNA for the CDR3: TGTGCCAGCAGAGAACAGGGGGTACACTACGAGCAGTACTTC.

V and J are TRBV4-3 and TRBJ1-5; possibly TRBD1 for D (5 bases). Germline V CDR1 and CDR2: LGHNA, YSLEER. The CDR3 is made up of 15 amino acids. Trimming stripped 1 base from V and 3 bases from J, with 10 bases between. The CDR3 region has the DNA TGCGCCAGCAGCCAAGTGCAGGGCTACAATCAGCCCCAGCATTTT. Protein: CASSQVQGYNQPQHF.